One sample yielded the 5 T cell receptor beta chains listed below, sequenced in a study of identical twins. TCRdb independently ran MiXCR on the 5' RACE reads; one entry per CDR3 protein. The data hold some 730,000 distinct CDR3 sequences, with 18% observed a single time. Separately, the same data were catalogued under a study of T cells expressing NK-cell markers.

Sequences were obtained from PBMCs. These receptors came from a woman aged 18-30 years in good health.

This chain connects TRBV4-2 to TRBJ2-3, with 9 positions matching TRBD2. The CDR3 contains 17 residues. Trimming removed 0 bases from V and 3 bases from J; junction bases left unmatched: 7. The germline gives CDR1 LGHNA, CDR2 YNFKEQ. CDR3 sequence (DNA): TGTGCCAGCAGCCAAGATTATTCTAGCGGGGCGACAGATACGCAGTATTTT. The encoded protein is CASSQDYSSGATDTQYF.

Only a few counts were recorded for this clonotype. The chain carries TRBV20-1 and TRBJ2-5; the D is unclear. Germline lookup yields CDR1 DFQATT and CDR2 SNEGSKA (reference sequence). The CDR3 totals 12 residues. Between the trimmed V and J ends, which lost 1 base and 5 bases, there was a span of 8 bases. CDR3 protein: CSARGVAETQYF. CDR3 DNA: TGCAGTGCTAGAGGAGTGGCCGAGACCCAGTACTTC.

The CDR3 coding sequence is TGTGCCAGCAGCCCTGAGGCAGGGACCTACGAGCAGTACTTC. This encodes CASSPEAGTYEQYF. The chain couples TRBV3-1 to TRBJ2-7, with D possibly being TRBD1 (5 bases). Trimming left V 4 bases short and J 2 bases short, with 12 bases between. Germline V gene sequence: CDR1 LGHDT, CDR2 YNNKEL (reference sequence). CDR3 size: 14 residues.

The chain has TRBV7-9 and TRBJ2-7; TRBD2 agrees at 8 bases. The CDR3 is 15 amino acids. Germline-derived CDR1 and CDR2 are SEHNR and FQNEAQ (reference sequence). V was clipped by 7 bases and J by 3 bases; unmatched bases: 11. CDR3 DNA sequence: TGTGCCAGCACCGAGGCCGGACTAGCTTACTACGAGCAGTACTTC. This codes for CASTEAGLAYYEQYF.

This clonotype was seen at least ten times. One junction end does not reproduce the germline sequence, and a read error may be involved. As DNA, the CDR3 is TGTGCCAGCAGCCCGCGGTTGGGGGTTGGAAACACCATATACTTT. Amino acids: CASSPRLGVGNTIYF. The V and J genes are TRBV12-3 or TRBV12-4 and TRBJ1-3, with TRBD1 as a possible D gene (5 bases). The CDR3 has 15 amino acids.